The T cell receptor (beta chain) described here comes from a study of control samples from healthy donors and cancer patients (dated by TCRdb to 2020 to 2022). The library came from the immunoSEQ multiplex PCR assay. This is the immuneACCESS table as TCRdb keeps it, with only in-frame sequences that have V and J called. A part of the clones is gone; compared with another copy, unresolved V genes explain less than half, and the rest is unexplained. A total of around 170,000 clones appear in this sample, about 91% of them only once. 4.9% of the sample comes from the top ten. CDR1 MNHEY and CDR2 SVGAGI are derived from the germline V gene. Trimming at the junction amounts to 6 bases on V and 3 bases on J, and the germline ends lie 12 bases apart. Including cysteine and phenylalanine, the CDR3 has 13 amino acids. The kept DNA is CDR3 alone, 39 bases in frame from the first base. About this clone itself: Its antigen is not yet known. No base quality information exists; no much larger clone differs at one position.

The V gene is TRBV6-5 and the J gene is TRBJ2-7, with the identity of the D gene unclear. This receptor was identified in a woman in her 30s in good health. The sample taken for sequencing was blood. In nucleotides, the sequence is TGTGCCAGCAGGTCCTACAGAGACTACGAGCAGTACTTC. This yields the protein CASRSYRDYEQYF.